These T cell receptor beta chains were read from a single sample in a study of blood T cell repertoires in COVID-19. Assay: immunoSEQ multiplex PCR; the TCRdb copy retains only in-frame clones and omits some. The sample holds around 230,000 clones, 80% to 85% seen once. The source material was peripheral blood. The receptors originated from an older woman with active or convalescent COVID-19. Both conserved end residues are part of each CDR3.

TRBV9	TRBJ2-3	CASSVGSGGGDTQYF
TRBV4-1	TRBJ1-2	CASSQGQGALVWGYTF
TRBV5-1	TRBJ1-5	CASSLDPTGAGSQPQHF
TRBV30	TRBJ1-2	CAWSSQGGRYGYTF
TRBV25-1	TRBJ1-3	CASSGYDRAGNTIYF
TRBV5-8	TRBJ1-5	CASSGQGKQPQHF
TRBV18	TRBJ1-1	CASSPEGQGWSEAFF
TRBV30	TRBJ2-2	CAWSVLFTGELFF
TRBV27	TRBJ1-2	CASSPSFFNYGYTF
TRBV10-3	TRBJ1-1	CAISEGGMNTEAFF
TRBV4-1	TRBJ2-3	CASSPGRGVGDTQYF
TRBV3-1/TRBV3-2	TRBJ1-2	CASSTRQGVGGYTF
TRBV6-1	TRBJ1-6	CASSELGGFYNSPLHF
TRBV4-1	TRBJ1-3	CASSQNDRATGNTIYF
TRBV27	TRBJ1-5	CASSLGGASQPQHF
TRBV7-9	TRBJ2-1	CASSPPAPSAWMTYNEQFF
TRBV6-5	TRBJ2-5	CATTQIQQETQYF
TRBV2	TRBJ1-6	CASSEGTWGSPLHF
TRBV6-4	TRBJ2-3	CASSDHHRGPGADTQYF
TRBV7-2	TRBJ2-5	CASSYQRGGQETQYF
TRBV7-2	TRBJ1-2	CASSFMQGENEVYTF
TRBV5-1	TRBJ2-2	CASSQTGTASTGELFF
TRBV19	TRBJ1-6	CASTTDSGGNSPLHF
TRBV2	TRBJ1-3	CASSESLGNTIYF
TRBV5-1	TRBJ2-5	CASQAGGAVRETQYF
TRBV19	TRBJ2-1	CASSIDTGSDYNEQFF
TRBV2	TRBJ1-2	CASSRQGVYGYTF
TRBV4-3	TRBJ1-5	CASSPGDNQPQHF
TRBV9	TRBJ2-1	CASSPGVGTSGVNEQFF
TRBV3-1/TRBV3-2	TRBJ1-2	CASSPLGSSLANYGYTF
TRBV5-1	TRBJ1-1	CASSPPGGNTEAFF
TRBV2	TRBJ2-3	CASSDGTGTDTQYF
TRBV2	TRBJ1-2	CASKPTGTNYGYTF
TRBV7-2	TRBJ1-1	CASRGGPHGAEAFF
TRBV19	TRBJ1-2	CASSIEWDRGPYTF
TRBV7-9	TRBJ1-1	CASSFTGVPNTEAFF
TRBV9	TRBJ1-2	CASSVEAVRVYGYTF
TRBV11-2	TRBJ1-5	CASSLQGGSNQPQHF
TRBV27	TRBJ2-7	CASSSRGGRGYEQYF
TRBV27	TRBJ2-5	CASSPRLRGFGNQETQYF
TRBV7-3	TRBJ1-1	CASSPQVNTEAFF
TRBV10-1	TRBJ2-7	CASSEWRCRGQYEQYF
TRBV7-2	TRBJ1-5	CASSPPGNQPQHF
TRBV4-1	TRBJ1-4	CASSQRDSPNEKLFF
TRBV30	TRBJ1-1	CAWSSGGMDTEAFF
TRBV3-1/TRBV3-2	TRBJ1-5	CASSQGTGGNQPQHF
TRBV10-1	TRBJ1-4	CASSDGQDEKLFF
TRBV11-2	TRBJ1-6	CASSLVPAGTISSPLHF